Listed here are 3 T cell receptor beta chains from one sample, sequenced in a study of cytomegalovirus exposure and HLA in healthy donors. Method: immunoSEQ multiplex PCR; TCRdb's copy keeps in-frame clones and lacks some. This table holds a few hundred thousand clones, 65% to 90% found once. Sequencing was performed on PBMCs. These receptor sequences come from a woman under 30 in good health and CMV-seronegative.

V and J are TRBV28 and TRBJ1-2; D is uncertain. V was cut by 7 bases and J by 1 base, with 13 bases left in between. Germline lookup yields CDR1 MDHEN and CDR2 SYDVKM. CDR3 length: 14 amino acids. The CDR3 protein is CASTLNLLNYGYTF. The CDR3 region has the DNA TGTGCCAGCACCTTAAACCTACTTAACTATGGCTACACCTTC.

The chain joins TRBV5-1 to TRBJ2-1; 8 bases fit TRBD2. The CDR3 loop spans 16 amino acids. The germline V gene has CDR1 SGHRS and CDR2 YFSETQ. After removal of 4 bases from V and 9 bases from J, the junction contained 15 bases not matched to a gene. For the CDR3, the DNA is TGCGCCAGCAGCCCCGGACTAGCCAGAGTCTGGGGTGAGCAGTTCTTC. Translated, it gives CASSPGLARVWGEQFF.

This chain uses TRBV4-3 with TRBJ1-6; TRBD1 aligns across 10 bases. Looked up from germline, CDR1 is LGHNA and CDR2 is YSLEER. The length of the CDR3 is 16 residues. V lost 4 bases to trimming and J lost 10 bases; unmatched junction nucleotides: 10. CDR3 protein: CASSPSKDRGGSPLHF. The CDR3 DNA reads TGCGCCAGCAGCCCCTCCAAGGACAGGGGGGGATCACCCCTCCACTTT.